This entry lists 13 T cell receptor beta chains sequenced from one sample in a study of T-cell reconstitution after alpha-beta-depleted transplantation in children. Preparation of the TCRbeta library involved a method that used unique molecular identifiers. TCRdb reanalysed the PCR reads using MiXCR and keeps one entry per CDR3 protein. This table holds about 830,000 distinct CDR3 sequences, roughly 16% found once. The material was PBMCs, mostly from graft donor cells, obtained 360 days after TCRalphabeta/CD19-depleted stem cell transplant. The receptors here all came from a male patient younger than 18 who had a stem cell transplant for acute lymphoblastic leukemia, so the T cells may come from the graft donor.

This rearrangement joins TRBV7-3 to TRBJ2-2; tentatively, D is TRBD1 or TRBD2 (5 bases each). The CDR3 totals 16 residues. Germline V CDR1 and CDR2: SGHTA, FQGTGA. V shed 7 bases and J shed 1 base, with 16 bases lying between them. As DNA, the CDR3 is TGTGCCAGCACCAACGGGGACGGAAGGAACACCGGGGAGCTGTTTTTT. Its translation is CASTNGDGRNTGELFF.

This clonotype was picked up a small number of times. The chain couples TRBV5-1 to TRBJ2-3; 9 bases agree with TRBD2. Germline V gene sequence: CDR1 SGHRS, CDR2 YFSETQ. The CDR3 is made up of 17 amino acids. Unmatched junction bases numbered 12, after V lost 4 bases and J lost 3 bases. The CDR3 is CASSEDPAGGGTDTQYF. DNA for the CDR3: TGCGCCAGCAGCGAGGACCCAGCGGGAGGAGGGACAGATACGCAGTATTTT. Based on the CDR3 plus reference TRBV5-1 and TRBJ2-3, the full variable domain is KAGVTQTPRYLIKTRGQQVTLSCSPISGHRSVSWYQQTPGQGLQFLFEYFSETQRNKGNFPGRFSGRQFSNSRSEMNVSTLELGDSALYLCASSEDPAGGGTDTQYFGPGTRLTVL.

In this sample, this clonotype turned up a few times. The chain has TRBV2 and TRBJ2-1; maybe TRBD2 (6 bases). The CDR3 has 14 residues. Trimming shortened V by 3 bases and J by 6 bases, and 12 bases separated the two germline ends. Germline V gene sequence: CDR1 SNHLY, CDR2 FYNNEI. The CDR3 is CASSELTSFNEQFF. For the CDR3, the DNA is TGTGCCAGCAGTGAGTTAACTAGCTTCAATGAGCAGTTCTTC.

The chain recombines TRBV14 with TRBJ1-1; D is unclear. CDR1 and CDR2 from the germline V gene are SGHDN and FVKESK. V gave up 1 base and J gave up 3 bases, with 15 bases separating them. The CDR3 totals 16 residues. CDR3 coding DNA: TGTGCCAGCAGCCAAGTTTACGGAGGGAAGGACACTGAAGCTTTCTTT. It translates to CASSQVYGGKDTEAFF. The full variable domain, with the rest looked up from reference TRBV14 and TRBJ1-1, is EAGVTQFPSHSVIEKGQTVTLRCDPISGHDNLYWYRRVMGKEIKFLLHFVKESKQDESGMPNNRFLAERTGGTYSTLKVQPAELEDSGVYFCASSQVYGGKDTEAFFGQGTRLTVV.

The rearrangement joins TRBV4-1 to TRBJ2-2, with 8 nucleotides matching TRBD1. There are 19 residues in the CDR3. The germline gives CDR1 MGHRA, CDR2 YSYEKL. Losses at the gene ends were 4 bases for V and 7 bases for J; bases not matched to a gene: 20. The DNA of the CDR3 is TGCGCCAGCAGCCCTTCATTCCTTCACGGGACAGGCAGTAACGGGGAGCTGTTTTTT. Encoded protein: CASSPSFLHGTGSNGELFF.

The chain's CDR3 is CSATAGTRYEQYF. The CDR3 DNA reads as TGCAGCGCCACGGCCGGGACTCGCTACGAGCAGTACTTC. The rearrangement links TRBV29-1 to TRBJ2-7; TRBD2 might be the D (6 bases). Germline V lookup: CDR1 SQVTM, CDR2 ANQGSEA. V was shortened by 7 bases and J by 3 bases, with 16 bases between the two germline ends. The CDR3 sequence is 13 residues long.

This clonotype was counted between two and nine times. This chain links TRBV6-2 or TRBV6-3 with TRBJ1-2; TRBD1 agrees at 9 bases. The germline V gene has CDR1 MNHEY and CDR2 SVGEGT. With V trimmed by 6 bases and J by 4 bases, 6 bases remained unmatched. The CDR3 runs to 14 residues. CDR3 bases: TGTGCCAGCAGGCTACAGGGGGCAATCTATGGCTACACCTTC. It specifies CASRLQGAIYGYTF.

This chain connects TRBV4-1 to TRBJ2-5; 9 bases are a match to TRBD2. This CDR3 contains 19 residues. V gave up 4 bases and J gave up 1 base; unmatched junction bases: 16. Germline assignment: CDR1 MGHRA and CDR2 YSYEKL. The CDR3 region is CASSRLSPPVAGVQETQYF. As DNA, the CDR3 is TGCGCCAGCAGCCGACTTTCCCCCCCTGTAGCGGGAGTCCAAGAGACCCAGTACTTC.

This clonotype was observed at least ten times. The V call is TRBV15, the J call TRBJ2-7; no firm D call. In germline, CDR1 is LNHNV, CDR2 YYDKDF (reference sequence). Trimming took off 9 bases at V and 5 bases at J, with 20 bases between the two ends. The length of the CDR3 is 14 residues. CDR3 DNA sequence: TGTGCCACTGACCGGACGCCCCGACCTCACGAGCAGTACTTC. This codes for CATDRTPRPHEQYF. Full variable domain (rest looked up from reference TRBV15 and TRBJ2-7): DAMVIQNPRYQVTQFGKPVTLSCSQTLNHNVMYWYQQKSSQAPKLLFHYYDKDFNNEADTPDNFQSRRPNTSFCFLDIRSPGLGDTAMYLCATDRTPRPHEQYFGPGTRLTVT.

This sequence joins TRBV10-2 and TRBJ1-2; possible D gene TRBD1, 6 bases. Germline lookup yields CDR1 WSHSY and CDR2 SAAADI. V was clipped by 1 base and J by 8 bases, with 17 bases between them. This CDR3 has 15 residues. CDR3 DNA sequence: TGCGCCAGCAGTGAGTGGGGGGCCAGCCACCGAGGCTACACCTTC. This encodes CASSEWGASHRGYTF.

The chain uses TRBV4-1 and TRBJ1-4; D perhaps matches TRBD1 (5 bases). Germline values: CDR1 MGHRA, CDR2 YSYEKL. V shed 3 bases and J shed 4 bases, with 18 bases lying between them. The CDR3 totals 17 residues. CDR3 loop: CASSQPTVGGLNEKLFF. The CDR3 DNA is TGCGCCAGCAGCCAGCCCACGGTGGGGGGTCTTAATGAAAAACTGTTTTTT.

CDR3 sequence: CASNTDSGGNTIYF. CDR3 nucleotides: TGTGCCAGCAACACTGACAGCGGGGGAAACACCATATATTTT. The chain couples TRBV7-9 to TRBJ1-3; perhaps TRBD1 as D (5 bases). CDR3 length: 14 residues. CDR1 and CDR2 (germline): SEHNR, FQNEAQ (reference sequence). V was cut by 7 bases and J by 4 bases, with 14 bases left in between.

The sample holds one count of this clonotype. The chain employs TRBV25-1 and TRBJ1-6; TRBD1 matches 10 bases. This CDR3 region has 15 residues. CDR1 and CDR2 (germline): MGHDK, SYGVNS. The ends lost 0 bases at V and 12 bases at J; junction bases unmatched: 5. CDR3 nucleotides: TGTGCCAGCAGTGAATACCCGGGACAGGGGAGACCCCTCCACTTT. It encodes CASSEYPGQGRPLHF.